Listed below are T cell receptor beta chains from one sample, sequenced in a study of cytomegalovirus exposure and HLA in healthy donors. Sequencing was performed with immunoSEQ multiplex PCR; in TCRdb, only in-frame clones are kept and a portion is missing. The sample yields 150,000 to 200,000 clones, roughly 78% seen once. Sequencing input: PBMCs. These receptors came from a woman in her 40s in good health and CMV-seronegative. CDR3s include the opening cysteine and the closing phenylalanine or tryptophan. A D gene is named only where the DNA matches it firmly. Clone size appears in some rows only: once, few, many, or a class for an expanded clone.

D	V	length	size	J	DNA	CDR3
.	TRBV5-1	13	.	TRBJ2-7	TGCGCCAGCACCGGGGTGGTTGGCGGCGAGCAGTACTTC	CASTGVVGGEQYF
.	TRBV2	16	.	TRBJ1-6	TGTGCCAGCAGTGGGGTTGGGAGCTCCTATAATTCACCCCTCCACTTT	CASSGVGSSYNSPLHF
.	TRBV28	13	.	TRBJ2-1	TGTGCCAGCCAAGGGGGATCCTACAATGAGCAGTTCTTC	CASQGGSYNEQFF
.	TRBV10-3	15	.	TRBJ2-7	TGTGCCATCAGTGAAAGGGACACACCTCCCTACGAGCAGTACTTC	CAISERDTPPYEQYF
TRBD1	TRBV5-1	15	.	TRBJ2-5	TGCGCCAGCAGCTTTATTGGGACAGGGGAAGAGACCCAGTACTTC	CASSFIGTGEETQYF
.	TRBV4-1	18	.	TRBJ2-4	TGCGCCAGCAGCCCAGGAGGGGGGGGCCCACTGGCCAAAAACATTCAGTACTTC	CASSPGGGGPLAKNIQYF
TRBD1	TRBV28	15	.	TRBJ1-1	TGTGCCAGCAGATCACAGGGGGCGGGGGGCACTGAAGCTTTCTTT	CASRSQGAGGTEAFF
TRBD1	TRBV6-5	15	.	TRBJ1-2	TGTGCCAGCAGGATCCGACAGGGGGCAAACTATGGCTACACCTTC	CASRIRQGANYGYTF
.	TRBV20-1	11	.	TRBJ2-1	TGCAGTCCAAATTACGGGGTCGAGCAGTTCTTC	CSPNYGVEQFF
.	TRBV7-9	15	.	TRBJ2-3	TGTGCCAGCAGAACCGGACAGAGACCCACAGATACGCAGTATTTT	CASRTGQRPTDTQYF
TRBD1	TRBV5-1	14	.	TRBJ1-2	TGCGCCAGCAGGGGACAGCGTCTTAACTATGGCTACACCTTC	CASRGQRLNYGYTF
TRBD1	TRBV5-6	14	.	TRBJ1-1	TGTGCCAGCAGCGCCGGGACAGGGCTCACTGAAGCTTTCTTT	CASSAGTGLTEAFF
.	TRBV28	15	.	TRBJ2-7	TGTGCCAGCAGTTCCCCCAGGGTGGGGTCCTACGAGCAGTACTTC	CASSSPRVGSYEQYF
.	TRBV28	14	.	TRBJ1-5	TGTGCCAGCAGTCCTGGACAGTTCAATCAGCCCCAGCATTTT	CASSPGQFNQPQHF
TRBD1	TRBV5-1	15	few	TRBJ2-2	TGCGCCAGCAGCTTGGGTGACAGGGACACCGGGGAGCTGTTTTTT	CASSLGDRDTGELFF
TRBD2	TRBV9	19	.	TRBJ2-6	TGTGCCAGCAGCTTTTCAACTAGCGGGGGGGGATCTGGGGCCAACGTCCTGACTTTC	CASSFSTSGGGSGANVLTF
.	TRBV19	16	.	TRBJ2-4	TGTGCCAGTAGTACTGGACAGATCCTAGCCAAAAACATTCAGTACTTC	CASSTGQILAKNIQYF
.	TRBV19	10	.	TRBJ1-4	TGTGCCAGTTCGGGGGAAAAACTGTTTTTT	CASSGEKLFF
TRBD2	TRBV5-5	15	.	TRBJ2-1	TGTGCCAGCGGACACCGGGACTACGCCTACAATGAGCAGTTCTTC	CASGHRDYAYNEQFF
.	TRBV25-1	11	.	TRBJ2-1	TGTGCCAGCACGGAGTACAATGAGCAGTTCTTC	CASTEYNEQFF
.	TRBV18	16	.	TRBJ1-2	TGTGCCAGCTCACCACGGGCAGGTCAAGGGGTATATGGCTACACCTTC	CASSPRAGQGVYGYTF
TRBD2	TRBV6-1	16	.	TRBJ2-3	TGTGCCAGCAGTGAAGCCCAACTAGCGGGCACAGATACGCAGTATTTT	CASSEAQLAGTDTQYF
TRBD1	TRBV5-1	14	.	TRBJ1-5	TGCGCCAGCAGCCCCGGGACAGTAGATCAGCCCCAGCATTTT	CASSPGTVDQPQHF
TRBD1	TRBV29-1	12	.	TRBJ2-7	TGCAGCGCGGGACAGGGGAGTCGCGAGCAGTACTTC	CSAGQGSREQYF
TRBD2	TRBV2	16	.	TRBJ2-1	TGTGCCAGCAGTGAAGCGGGTGCGGGGGGTTACAATGAGCAGTTCTTC	CASSEAGAGGYNEQFF
.	TRBV5-1	14	.	TRBJ2-1	TGCGCCAGCAGCTTGGTGGCTAGCTCCTTCGAGCAGTTCTTC	CASSLVASSFEQFF
.	TRBV6-6	12	.	TRBJ1-2	TGTGCCAGCAGTTATGAGGGAGATGGCTACACCTTC	CASSYEGDGYTF
TRBD1	TRBV18	14	.	TRBJ2-7	TGTGCCAGCTCCCCCAAGACAGGGCACTACGAGCAGTACTTC	CASSPKTGHYEQYF
TRBD1	TRBV19	19	few	TRBJ1-5	TGTGCCAGTAGTGGGCACAGGGGACGCCGATTAATCGGCAATCAGCCCCAGCATTTT	CASSGHRGRRLIGNQPQHF
.	TRBV5-1	13	.	TRBJ2-7	TGCGCCAGCAGCTTGGCGCGGTTCGACGAGCAGTACTTC	CASSLARFDEQYF
.	TRBV18	14	.	TRBJ1-1	TGTGCCAGCTCACCGGACTACTCAGGAACCGAAGCTTTCTTT	CASSPDYSGTEAFF
.	TRBV19	15	few	TRBJ2-3	TGTGCCAGTAGCCAGGGGGGACCTAGCACAGATACGCAGTATTTT	CASSQGGPSTDTQYF
TRBD1	TRBV7-9	15	.	TRBJ2-7	TGTGCCAGCAGCATGACAGGGGGCGCATTGAACGAGCAGTACTTC	CASSMTGGALNEQYF
.	TRBV5-1	14	.	TRBJ2-2	TGCGCCAGCAGCAAAGGACAGAACACCGGGGAGCTGTTTTTT	CASSKGQNTGELFF
TRBD1	TRBV5-4	17	once	TRBJ2-1	TGTGCCAGCAGCTCCAGCTTTAACAGGGGGATTTACAATGAGCAGTTCTTC	CASSSSFNRGIYNEQFF
.	TRBV7-2	14	.	TRBJ1-5	TGTGCCAGCAGCCGGGACATTACTAATCAGCCCCAGCATTTT	CASSRDITNQPQHF
.	TRBV19	13	.	TRBJ2-7	TGTGCCAGCCAGGACAAGCGCTCCTACGAGCAGTACTTC	CASQDKRSYEQYF
.	TRBV6-1	14	once	TRBJ2-2	TGTGCCAGCAAGGGCCGGGGGTTCACCGGGGAGCTGTTTTTT	CASKGRGFTGELFF
TRBD1	TRBV7-9	16	.	TRBJ2-7	TGTGCCAGCAGCTCCAGGGGCAGGGGGAATTTCTACGAGCAGTACTTC	CASSSRGRGNFYEQYF
TRBD1	TRBV19	14	.	TRBJ2-6	TGTGCCAGTAGTGACAGGGCTGGGGCCAACGTCCTGACTTTC	CASSDRAGANVLTF
TRBD1	TRBV2	15	.	TRBJ2-4	TGTGCCAGCAGTGTCGGGGACAGGTACGAAAACATTCAGTACTTC	CASSVGDRYENIQYF
TRBD2	TRBV4-1	16	few	TRBJ2-2	TGTGCCAGCAGCCAACTTACGGGGGGAAGCACCGGGGAGCTGTTTTTT	CASSQLTGGSTGELFF
.	TRBV2	13	few	TRBJ2-3	TGTGCCAGCATAGTAGCGACCCCAGATACGCAGTATTTT	CASIVATPDTQYF
.	TRBV7-8	14	few	TRBJ1-2	TGTGCCAGCAGCCCCCGAGGGAGCTACTATGGCTACACCTTC	CASSPRGSYYGYTF
TRBD2	TRBV6-6	15	.	TRBJ2-7	TGTGCCAGCAGTTGGCTAGCGGGGGGGTCCTACGAGCAGTACTTC	CASSWLAGGSYEQYF
TRBD2	TRBV9	16	.	TRBJ2-7	TGTGCCAGCAGCGTAGGTGTTAGCGGGGGATCCTACGAGCAGTACTTC	CASSVGVSGGSYEQYF
TRBD2	TRBV7-6	13	.	TRBJ2-7	TGTGCCAGCAGCTCGACTAGCGGGTACGAGCAGTACTTC	CASSSTSGYEQYF
.	TRBV2	14	.	TRBJ2-2	TGTGCCAGCAGTCCCCCCACGAACACCGGGGAGCTGTTTTTT	CASSPPTNTGELFF
TRBD1	TRBV29-1	14	.	TRBJ2-2	TGCAGCGTTAGTAGGACAGGGGGGACCGGGGAGCTGTTTTTT	CSVSRTGGTGELFF
.	TRBV14	14	.	TRBJ1-1	TGTGCCAGCAGCCAAACGGGGGGGGGTACTGAAGCTTTCTTT	CASSQTGGGTEAFF
.	TRBV15	13	.	TRBJ1-4	TGTGCCACCAGCAGAGGGGGCAGTGAAAAACTGTTTTTT	CATSRGGSEKLFF
.	TRBV18	13	.	TRBJ2-7	TGTGCCAGCTCACCATCCGCAGGGCACGAGCAGTACTTC	CASSPSAGHEQYF
TRBD1	TRBV7-6	17	.	TRBJ1-1	TGTGCCAGCAGAAAGACCCAGGGGGATCTCAGGAACACTGAAGCTTTCTTT	CASRKTQGDLRNTEAFF
.	TRBV27	16	.	TRBJ1-5	TGTGCCAGCAGTTCACCAAGGGGGTCCGGCAATCAGCCCCAGCATTTT	CASSSPRGSGNQPQHF
.	TRBV7-9	15	.	TRBJ2-5	TGTTCCAGCAGCTACCGAAGGACCAGGGGTGAGACCCAGTACTTC	CSSSYRRTRGETQYF
TRBD1	TRBV7-6	15	.	TRBJ2-7	TGTGCCAGCAGCGACCCAACCGGGACAGGCCGCGAGCAGTACTTC	CASSDPTGTGREQYF